Listed below are T cell receptor beta chains from one sample, sequenced in a study of blood T cell repertoires in COVID-19. This table comes from immunoSEQ multiplex PCR, and its TCRdb copy is limited to in-frame clones, with some not included. The table lists 200,000 to 300,000 clones, approximately 84% of them singletons. The sequencing sample was made of PBMCs or T cells enriched from blood (not recorded which). These receptors were obtained from a woman aged 40 to 49 with acute COVID-19. The CDR3 runs from the conserved cysteine through the conserved F or W. The order of the fields is J gene, V gene, clone size, D gene, CDR3 DNA, CDR3 protein. D genes are given only for firm matches. Only part of the rows carry a size: once, few, many, or a class if the clone is expanded.

TRBJ2-1	TRBV4-2	NA	NA	TGTGCCAGCAGCCAAGAATTAGCGGACAATGAGCAGTTCTTC	CASSQELADNEQFF
TRBJ2-3	TRBV25-1	NA	TRBD2	TGTGCCAGCAGTGATGGCGCGGGAGCTCCAGATACGCAGTATTTT	CASSDGAGAPDTQYF
TRBJ2-4	TRBV10-3	NA	TRBD1	TGTGCCATCGGAACAGGGGGCGCAGAGGCCAAAAACATTCAGTACTTC	CAIGTGGAEAKNIQYF
TRBJ1-3	TRBV13	NA	NA	TGTGCCAGCAGCTTAGTGGAGGGAAATGCTGGAAACACCATATATTTT	CASSLVEGNAGNTIYF
TRBJ1-2	TRBV19	NA	NA	TGTGCCAGTAGTGACAGATCTTACTATGGCTACACCTTC	CASSDRSYYGYTF
TRBJ1-2	TRBV7-2	NA	NA	TGTGCCAGCAGTAGGACATCGGGCTATGGCTACACCTTC	CASSRTSGYGYTF
TRBJ2-1	TRBV5-4	NA	TRBD1	TGTGCCAGCAGCTCAGACAGGGGGGCATTAAATGAGCAGTTCTTC	CASSSDRGALNEQFF
TRBJ2-1	TRBV9	NA	TRBD2	TGTGCCAGCAGCGGAGGACTAGCGGAATACAATGAGCAGTTCTTC	CASSGGLAEYNEQFF
TRBJ1-2	TRBV19	NA	NA	TGTGCCAGTAGTCTAGGGGCCGGGATTAACTATGGCTACACCTTC	CASSLGAGINYGYTF
TRBJ2-1	TRBV4-2	NA	TRBD2	TGTGCCAGCAGCCAATCCCGGGGGGACAATGAGCAGTTCTTC	CASSQSRGDNEQFF
TRBJ2-3	TRBV6-5	once	TRBD2	TGTGCCAGCAGTTTAGCGGGAGTCTCGGGCACAGATACGCAGTATTTT	CASSLAGVSGTDTQYF
TRBJ1-6	TRBV9	NA	NA	TGTGCCAGCAGCGTAGACCCAGAGGATTCACCCCTCCACTTT	CASSVDPEDSPLHF
TRBJ2-7	TRBV5-8	NA	TRBD1	TGTGCCAGCAGCTTAGGACAGGAACCCTACGAGCAGTACTTC	CASSLGQEPYEQYF
TRBJ2-7	TRBV2	NA	NA	TGTGCCAGCAGCCTGACGGGTAGCTCCTACGAGCAGTACTTC	CASSLTGSSYEQYF
TRBJ1-6	TRBV7-9	NA	NA	TGTGCCAGCAGCTCCCCCGCCGGGACAAAGAATTCACCCCTCCACTTT	CASSSPAGTKNSPLHF
TRBJ1-5	TRBV19	few	TRBD1	TGTGCCAGTAGTATCTCGAGGGGACAGTGGAAATATTTGGCCCAGCATTTT	CASSISRGQWKYLAQHF
TRBJ2-2	TRBV24-1	NA	TRBD2	TGTGCCACCAGTGACGGGACTAGCGGCTACACCGGGGAGCTGTTTTTT	CATSDGTSGYTGELFF
TRBJ2-5	TRBV11-2	NA	TRBD1	TGTGCCAGCAGGACACCGGGACAGGGCCGGGAGACCCAGTACTTC	CASRTPGQGRETQYF
TRBJ2-5	TRBV18	NA	TRBD1	TGTGCCAGCTCACCGGGGACAGGGGAACAAGAGACCCAGTACTTC	CASSPGTGEQETQYF
TRBJ1-1	TRBV2	NA	NA	TGTGCCAGCAGTGATCGCCAGGGGTACACTGAAGCTTTCTTT	CASSDRQGYTEAFF
TRBJ2-1	TRBV5-6	few	TRBD1	TGTGCCAGCAGCAGCGGGACAGGGGGGGTTCCCTACAATGAGCAGTTCTTC	CASSSGTGGVPYNEQFF
TRBJ2-2	TRBV2	NA	NA	TGTGCCAAAAGAAGGACTCCCCACGCCGGGGAGCTGTTTTTT	CAKRRTPHAGELFF
TRBJ2-7	TRBV19	NA	NA	TGTGCCAGTAGTATTTCGTTGGCAGGGGAGCGCGAGCAGTACTTC	CASSISLAGEREQYF
TRBJ2-5	TRBV5-1	once	TRBD2	TGCGCCAGCAGCATCGGGGGGACGGGAGAGACCCAGTACTTC	CASSIGGTGETQYF
TRBJ2-3	TRBV11-2	NA	TRBD2	TGTGCCAGCAGCTCCCATGGGGAGCGGGAGATCTCAGATACGCAGTATTTT	CASSSHGEREISDTQYF
TRBJ2-1	TRBV4-2	NA	TRBD2	TGTGCCAGCAGCCATTTATCGGCTAGCGGATACAATGAGCAGTTCTTC	CASSHLSASGYNEQFF
TRBJ2-2	TRBV28	NA	TRBD2	TGTGCCAGCAACCTTGGAACCGGACTAGACACCGGGGAGCTGTTTTTT	CASNLGTGLDTGELFF
TRBJ1-6	TRBV7-9	NA	NA	TGTGCCAGCAGCTTAGGCCGGGAATCACCCCTCCACTTT	CASSLGRESPLHF
TRBJ2-1	TRBV7-9	NA	NA	TGTGCCAGCAGCCCCCCGGGAGCCTGGTCCAATGAGCAGTTCTTC	CASSPPGAWSNEQFF
TRBJ2-5	TRBV11-2	NA	TRBD2	TGTGCCAGCAGCCTCGGGACTAGCGGGGGGCGGTTGGCGGAGACCCAGTACTTC	CASSLGTSGGRLAETQYF
TRBJ2-5	TRBV11-3	few	TRBD2	TGTGCCAGCAGCGAAGGTCGACTAGCGGGAGGTGATGAGACCCAGTACTTC	CASSEGRLAGGDETQYF
TRBJ1-4	TRBV9	NA	TRBD1	TGTGCCAGCAGCCGACAGGGATCGATTAATGAAAAACTGTTTTTT	CASSRQGSINEKLFF
TRBJ1-5	TRBV2	few	NA	TGTGCCAGCAGTGGACAGGGCAATCAGCCCCAGCATTTT	CASSGQGNQPQHF
TRBJ1-1	TRBV11-3	NA	TRBD1	TGTGCCAGCAGCATCCCGGGACAGAAAAACACTGAAGCTTTCTTT	CASSIPGQKNTEAFF
TRBJ2-2	TRBV5-6	NA	NA	TGTGCCAGCAGCTTCGGGGGGAACACCGGGGAGCTGTTTTTT	CASSFGGNTGELFF
TRBJ2-5	TRBV5-1	NA	TRBD1	TGCGCCAGCAGCTTGCAGCGACAGGGGGCTGCGGAGACCCAGTACTTC	CASSLQRQGAAETQYF
TRBJ2-7	TRBV5-1	NA	TRBD2	TGCGCCAGCAGCTCTAGCGGGAGGGCCGATGAGCAGTACTTC	CASSSSGRADEQYF
TRBJ1-2	TRBV6-5	NA	NA	TGTGCCAGCAGCTCACAGGGATTCTATGGCTACACCTTC	CASSSQGFYGYTF
TRBJ1-1	TRBV15	NA	NA	TGTGCCACCAGCAGCAGGGATGGGAACACTGAAGCTTTCTTT	CATSSRDGNTEAFF
TRBJ2-1	TRBV5-1	NA	TRBD1	TGCGCCAGCAGCTTGGACAGGGGCAATGAGCAGTTCTTC	CASSLDRGNEQFF
TRBJ2-1	TRBV5-1	few	TRBD2	TGCGCCAGCAGCTCCCGGACTAGCGGGAGGACCCCCTACAATGAGCAGTTCTTC	CASSSRTSGRTPYNEQFF
TRBJ1-5	TRBV7-8	NA	TRBD1	TGTGCCAGCAGCTTAGGGGGACAGCAGCACCTTAGCAATCAGCCCCAGCATTTT	CASSLGGQQHLSNQPQHF
TRBJ2-7	TRBV12-3/TRBV12-4	NA	NA	TGTGCCAGCAGTCCGTCCGGGAGCTACGAGCAGTACTTC	CASSPSGSYEQYF
TRBJ2-2	TRBV5-1	NA	TRBD2	TGCGCCAGCAGCTTTCAGGGTCCAGCGGGAAAGTCGGGGGAGCTGTTTTTT	CASSFQGPAGKSGELFF
TRBJ2-2	TRBV12-2	NA	NA	TGTGCAAGTCGCTTAGGCGATACCGGGGAGCTGTTTTTT	CASRLGDTGELFF
TRBJ1-2	TRBV14	NA	NA	TGTGCCAGCAGCCAAGCGGGGAGGGTTGGTCATGGCTACACCTTC	CASSQAGRVGHGYTF
TRBJ2-3	TRBV11-2	NA	TRBD2	TGTGCCAGCAGCTTAGGGGTGACTAGCACCTATTTT	CASSLGVTSTYF
TRBJ2-7	TRBV7-6	NA	NA	TGTGCCAGCAGCGAAGACCCTCTACCAGGAAACTACGAGCAGTACTTC	CASSEDPLPGNYEQYF
TRBJ2-5	TRBV3-1/TRBV3-2	once	TRBD1	TGTGCCAGCAGCCAAGGGACAGGCGGCCGCGAGACCCAGTACTTC	CASSQGTGGRETQYF
TRBJ2-3	TRBV4-1	once	TRBD2	TGCGCCAGCAGCCCTAGCGGGAGGGAGGCAGATACGCAGTATTTT	CASSPSGREADTQYF
TRBJ1-5	TRBV2	NA	TRBD1	TGTGCCAGCAGTGGGACAGGAGGAGGCAATCAGCCCCAGCATTTT	CASSGTGGGNQPQHF
TRBJ2-1	TRBV29-1	few	TRBD2	TGCAGCGCCTCCGGCCTAGCGGGGCACAATGAGCAGTTCTTC	CSASGLAGHNEQFF
TRBJ2-7	TRBV6-5	few	NA	TGTGCCAGCCCGGGGAGGAGGGGCGGCTACGAGCAGTACTTC	CASPGRRGGYEQYF
TRBJ2-3	TRBV29-1	NA	TRBD2	TGCAGCGTTGGGGCGGGAGGAGATTCGCAGTATTTT	CSVGAGGDSQYF